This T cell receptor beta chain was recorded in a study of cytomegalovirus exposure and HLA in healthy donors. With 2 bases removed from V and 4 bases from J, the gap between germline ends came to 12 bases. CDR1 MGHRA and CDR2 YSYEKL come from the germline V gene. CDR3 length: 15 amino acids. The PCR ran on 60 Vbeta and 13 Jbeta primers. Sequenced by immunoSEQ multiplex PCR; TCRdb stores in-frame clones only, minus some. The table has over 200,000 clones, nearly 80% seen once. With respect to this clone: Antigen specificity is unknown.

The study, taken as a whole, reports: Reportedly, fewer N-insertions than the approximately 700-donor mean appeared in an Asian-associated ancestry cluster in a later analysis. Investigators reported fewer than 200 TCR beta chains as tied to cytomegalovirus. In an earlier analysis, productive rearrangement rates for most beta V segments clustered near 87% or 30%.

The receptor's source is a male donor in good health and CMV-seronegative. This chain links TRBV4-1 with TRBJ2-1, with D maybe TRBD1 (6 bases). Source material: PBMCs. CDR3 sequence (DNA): TGCGCCAGCAGCCAACCCCCAACAGGGTACAATGAGCAGTTCTTC. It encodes CASSQPPTGYNEQFF.